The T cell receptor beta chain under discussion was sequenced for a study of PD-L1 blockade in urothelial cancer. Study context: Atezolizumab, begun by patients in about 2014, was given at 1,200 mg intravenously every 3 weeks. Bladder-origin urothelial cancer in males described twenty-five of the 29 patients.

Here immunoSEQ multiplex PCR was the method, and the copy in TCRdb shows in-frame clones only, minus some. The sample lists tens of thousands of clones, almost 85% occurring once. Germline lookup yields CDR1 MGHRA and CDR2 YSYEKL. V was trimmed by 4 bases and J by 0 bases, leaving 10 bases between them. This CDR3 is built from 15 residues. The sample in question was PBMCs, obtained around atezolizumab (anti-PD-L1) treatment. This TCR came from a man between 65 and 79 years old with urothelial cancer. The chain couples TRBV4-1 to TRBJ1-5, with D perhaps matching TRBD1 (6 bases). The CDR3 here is CASSPQGRSNQPQHF. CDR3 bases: TGCGCCAGCAGCCCCCAGGGGCGTAGCAATCAGCCCCAGCATTTT.